This TCR beta chain was sequenced during a study of post-analysis software for immune sequencing data. Findings and limits, study-wide: For normalized Chao1 diversity, multiple sclerosis patients scored significantly lower than controls did. Patients showed TRBV5-6, TRBV5-1 and TRBV20-1 among four to six TRBV segments more frequent than in controls.

The CDR3 runs 17 residues. From germline, CDR1 is SGHTA and CDR2 FQGNSA. With 1 base removed from V and 5 bases from J, the gap between germline ends came to 17 bases. Prepared libraries of TCR beta cDNA carried unique molecular identifiers. T cells, about 0.9 to 10 million of them, yielded some 500,000 cDNA molecules. TCRdb processed the PCR reads anew with MiXCR; each CDR3 protein has one entry. The table has about 680,000 distinct CDR3 sequences, around 64% seen once. To note about this clonotype: Its specificity is unknown.

This receptor was obtained from a girl aged 2 to 9 with multiple sclerosis. Source material: blood. The V gene is TRBV7-2, the J gene TRBJ1-4, with D possibly TRBD1 on 6 matching bases. This CDR3 is CASSLVTGLNKNEKLFF. The DNA for the CDR3 is TGTGCCAGCAGCTTAGTAACAGGGTTGAATAAGAATGAAAAACTGTTTTTT.